Shown below are 30 T cell receptor beta chains from a single sample sequenced in a study of T cell repertoires in cytomegalovirus infection. One entry per CDR3 protein, called by TCRdb with MiXCR from the reads. The sample shows 160,000 or so distinct CDR3 sequences, approximately 21% of them seen only once. Their antigen targets remain unknown. This sample comprised CD8+ T cells from cultured PBMCs, obtained from culture after CMV antigen stimulation. All receptors come from a human donor in good health (CMV status not recorded). Some clones in this sample may be carry-over from other donors' samples.

V gene TRBV5-6 combines with J gene TRBJ1-1; 10 bases fit TRBD1. Germline V lookup: CDR1 SGHDT, CDR2 YYEEEE. The CDR3 runs to 15 residues. The V and J ends lost 2 bases and 3 bases, in that order; junction bases with no gene match: 4. CDR3 DNA sequence: TGTGCCAGCAGCTTTTGGGGGACAGGGGACACTGAAGCTTTCTTT. The encoded protein is CASSFWGTGDTEAFF.

The chain has TRBV6-6 and TRBJ2-2; D might be TRBD1 or TRBD2, each matching 6 bases. The CDR3 runs to 16 residues. CDR1 and CDR2 from the germline V gene are MNHNY and SVGAGI (reference sequence). Trimming left V 5 bases short and J 5 bases short, with 18 bases between. The CDR3 loop reads CASSEIGGRRTGELFF. The CDR3 coding sequence is TGTGCCAGCAGTGAGATAGGGGGGCGTCGGACCGGGGAGCTGTTTTTT.

As DNA, the CDR3 is TGTGCCAGCAGCTTAGTTCTGGGGAAGGACTATGGCTACACCTTC. Its translation is CASSLVLGKDYGYTF. The V gene is TRBV7-9, the J gene TRBJ1-2, with D uncertain. Trimming took 1 base from V and 3 from J, leaving 12 bases between them. The CDR3 is 15 residues long. Germline values: CDR1 SEHNR, CDR2 FQNEAQ (reference sequence).

This clonotype was detected a few times. The V call is TRBV27, the J call TRBJ1-4; 8 bases align to TRBD1. The V and J ends lost 2 bases and 6 bases, in that order; junction bases with no gene match: 11. Germline-derived CDR1 and CDR2 are MNHEY and SMNVEV (reference sequence). CDR3 size: 17 residues. CDR3 region: CASSLMRQGANDEKLFF. CDR3 nucleotide sequence: TGTGCCAGCAGTTTAATGCGTCAGGGGGCGAACGATGAAAAACTGTTTTTT.

This clonotype was counted only a few times. J is TRBJ2-7 and V is TRBV7-2; D gene ambiguous. V shed 2 bases and J shed 6 bases, with 8 bases lying between them. From germline, CDR1 is SGHTA and CDR2 FQGNSA. The CDR3 is 12 amino acids. Here the CDR3 reads CASSLTLGEQYF. DNA for the CDR3: TGTGCCAGCAGCTTAACCCTGGGCGAGCAGTACTTC.

This clonotype was found a few times. This chain links TRBV27 with TRBJ1-2, with 7 bases lining up with TRBD1. J gave up 6 bases and V 2 bases, and 3 bases lay outside the gene matches. There are 13 residues in the CDR3. Germline V CDR1 and CDR2: MNHEY, SMNVEV (reference sequence). The CDR3 DNA sequence: TGTGCCAGCAGTTTAATGCAGGGGGATGGCTACACCTTC. It yields the protein CASSLMQGDGYTF.

This chain links TRBV6-5 with TRBJ2-2; D is uncertain. The germline CDR1 and CDR2 sequences are MNHEY and SVGAGI. The CDR3 is 16 residues long. The ends were cut back, 0 bases at V and 0 bases at J, with 8 bases in the middle. The CDR3 region is CASSYSTLANTGELFF. Here the CDR3 DNA reads TGTGCCAGCAGTTACTCGACCTTGGCGAACACCGGGGAGCTGTTTTTT.

The chain has TRBV7-8 and TRBJ2-7, with TRBD2 identical over 7 bases. Germline trimming cut 5 bases from V and 1 base from J; bases unmatched to any gene: 11. The CDR3 length is 16 residues. From germline, CDR1 is SGHVS and CDR2 FQNEAQ. In DNA, the CDR3 is TGTGCCAGCAGCCCATATCGGGGGGAGTCGTCCTACGAGCAGTACTTC. Its translation: CASSPYRGESSYEQYF.

The chain links TRBV5-6 to TRBJ1-2, with D tentatively TRBD1 (5 bases). The V gene's germline CDR1 is SGHDT and CDR2 YYEEEE. The V end was cut by 3 bases, the J end by 0 bases, with 15 bases between. This CDR3 is 16 amino acids long. CDR3 amino acids: CASSSNSQGPNYGYTF. The CDR3 region has the DNA TGTGCCAGCAGCTCAAACAGTCAGGGCCCTAACTATGGCTACACCTTC.

This clonotype was counted a few times. V and J are TRBV7-6 and TRBJ2-7; 8 nucleotides align to TRBD1. The CDR3 runs to 14 residues. V lost 3 bases and J lost 3; bases outside the gene matches: 4. Germline CDR1 reads SGHVS; CDR2 reads FNYEAQ. The CDR3 region is CASSFGTGDYEQYF. In nucleotides, the CDR3 is TGTGCCAGCAGCTTCGGGACAGGTGACTACGAGCAGTACTTC.

The chain links TRBV7-9 to TRBJ2-7, with D perhaps TRBD2 (6 bases). Trimming left V 1 base short and J 4 bases short, with 14 bases between. Germline V gene sequence: CDR1 SEHNR, CDR2 FQNEAQ (reference sequence). The length of the CDR3 is 15 residues. The CDR3 DNA reads as TGTGCCAGCAGCTTAGTCGCAGCGGGTAGATACGAGCAGTACTTC. It encodes CASSLVAAGRYEQYF.

V and J are TRBV7-9 and TRBJ1-1, with D possibly being TRBD1 (6 bases). The germline V and J ends were trimmed by 7 bases and 5 bases, with 23 bases remaining between them. The CDR3 runs 16 residues. CDR1 and CDR2 from the germline V gene are SEHNR and FQNEAQ (reference sequence). The CDR3 region is CASIPRGGEINTEAFF. The CDR3 bases are TGTGCCAGCATCCCCAGGGGAGGGGAAATTAATACTGAAGCTTTCTTT.

This chain links TRBV6-2 or TRBV6-3 with TRBJ2-4, with no clear D. Germline V CDR1 and CDR2: MNHEY, SVGEGT. The ends were cut back, 6 bases at V and 0 bases at J, with 15 bases in the middle. The CDR3 contains 16 residues. DNA for the CDR3: TGTGCCAGCAGCCTTACCTGGATTTTAGCCAAAAACATTCAGTACTTC. It yields the protein CASSLTWILAKNIQYF.

The chain recombines TRBV15 with TRBJ1-1, with D unclear. In germline, CDR1 is LNHNV, CDR2 YYDKDF (reference sequence). The V end was cut by 0 bases, the J end by 4 bases, with 6 bases between. The CDR3 contains 13 residues. For the CDR3, the DNA is TGTGCCACCAGCAGAGAATGGGGCACTGAAGCTTTCTTT. It specifies CATSREWGTEAFF.

V usage is TRBV7-6 and J usage is TRBJ2-2; 7 bases line up with TRBD1. The CDR3 has 17 amino acids. The germline CDR1 and CDR2 sequences are SGHVS and FNYEAQ. J gave up 0 bases and V 1 base, and 5 bases lay outside the gene matches. Here the CDR3 DNA reads TGTGCCAGCAGCTTAGAGTTAGGGGGCCCGAACACCGGGGAGCTGTTTTTT. Translating gives CASSLELGGPNTGELFF.

The chain couples TRBV3-1 to TRBJ1-5, with 7 bases fitting TRBD1. Germline V gene lookup returns CDR1 LGHDT and CDR2 YNNKEL (reference sequence). V dropped 3 bases and J dropped 3; count of bases not matched to a gene: 5. The CDR3 is made up of 15 amino acids. CDR3 sequence reads: CASSQGQLANQPQHF. CDR3 DNA sequence: TGTGCCAGCAGCCAGGGACAGCTAGCCAATCAGCCCCAGCATTTT.

This clonotype was seen a handful of times. The chain is built from TRBV4-1 and TRBJ2-1; D is unclear. The germline V gene has CDR1 MGHRA and CDR2 YSYEKL. Trimming took 0 bases from V and 8 from J, leaving 8 bases between them. The CDR3 runs to 13 residues. CDR3 bases: TGCGCCAGCAGCCAAGAATCCCGGGATGAGCAGTTCTTC. Translated: CASSQESRDEQFF.

The J gene is TRBJ2-7, the V gene TRBV28, with 11 bases matching TRBD1. CDR1 MDHEN and CDR2 SYDVKM come from the germline V gene. V trimming: 3 bases; J trimming: 2 bases; junction bases outside the gene matches: 6. This CDR3 contains 16 residues. As DNA, the CDR3 is TGTGCCAGCAGTTTCCGGGACAGGGGGTTCCCCTACGAGCAGTACTTC. This gives the protein CASSFRDRGFPYEQYF.

V and J are TRBV28 and TRBJ1-6, with a tentative D call TRBD1 (5 bases). The CDR3 has 15 residues. The ends were cut back, 5 bases at V and 4 bases at J, with 12 bases in the middle. Per the germline V gene, CDR1 is MDHEN and CDR2 is SYDVKM. The CDR3 loop reads CASSPYRQYNSPLHF. Written as DNA, the CDR3 is TGTGCCAGCAGTCCTTATCGACAGTATAATTCACCCCTCCACTTT. The full variable domain, in which reference TRBV28 and TRBJ1-6 provide the parts outside the CDR3, is DVKVTQSSRYLVKRTGEKVFLECVQDMDHENMFWYRQDPGLGLRLIYFSYDVKMKEKGDIPEGYSVSREKKERFSLILESASTNQTSMYLCASSPYRQYNSPLHFGNGTRLTVT.

The rearrangement links TRBV7-8 to TRBJ1-1, with D uncertain. Trimming stripped 1 base from V and 2 bases from J, with 11 bases between. The germline CDR1 and CDR2 sequences are SGHVS and FQNEAQ. The CDR3 sequence is 15 residues long. The DNA for the CDR3 is TGTGCCAGCAGCTTAGATCCCAGGTTAAACACTGAAGCTTTCTTT. It specifies CASSLDPRLNTEAFF.

This chain connects TRBV20-1 to TRBJ2-7, with TRBD1 matching 10 bases. The CDR3 spans 13 residues. The germline gives CDR1 DFQATT, CDR2 SNEGSKA (reference sequence). Trimming took 3 bases from V and 3 from J; bases not matched to a gene: 2. CDR3 nucleotide sequence: TGCAGTGCTAGCTGGACAGGGGGCTACGAGCAGTACTTC. This codes for CSASWTGGYEQYF.

The genes are TRBV27 and TRBJ2-5; no definite D call. The CDR3 runs 13 residues. Looked up from germline, CDR1 is MNHEY and CDR2 is SMNVEV (reference sequence). The V and J ends lost 5 bases and 1 base respectively, with 8 bases between them. The DNA of the CDR3 is TGTGCCAGCAGTCCGGACGTCCAAGAGACCCAGTACTTC. It translates to CASSPDVQETQYF.

The chain's CDR3 is CASSETGVNTEAFF. The CDR3, as DNA: TGTGCCAGCAGCGAGACAGGGGTGAACACTGAAGCTTTCTTT. This rearrangement joins TRBV7-9 to TRBJ1-1; 8 nucleotides align to TRBD1. The CDR3 consists of 14 residues. From germline, CDR1 is SEHNR and CDR2 FQNEAQ (reference sequence). Germline trimming cut 5 bases from V and 0 bases from J; bases unmatched to any gene: 2.

The chain is built from TRBV6-1 and TRBJ1-1; the D gene is possibly TRBD1 (5 bases). Germline CDR1 MNHNS, CDR2 SASEGT. Trimming removed 2 bases at V and 0 bases at J, with 10 bases between. The CDR3 consists of 15 residues. In DNA, the CDR3 is TGTGCCAGCAGTGAACGGGACTTCATGAACACTGAAGCTTTCTTT. It specifies CASSERDFMNTEAFF.

This clonotype has more than one count but fewer than ten. J is TRBJ2-1 and V is TRBV12-3 or TRBV12-4; D tentatively fits TRBD1 or TRBD2 (5 bases each). V was pared by 3 bases and J by 4 bases, with 10 bases between. CDR3 length: 14 amino acids. CDR3 bases: TGTGCCAGCAGTTTTGCAGGGAGATACAATGAGCAGTTCTTC. Translated: CASSFAGRYNEQFF.

This chain uses TRBV6-6 with TRBJ2-3; 7 nucleotides line up with TRBD2. V shed 5 bases and J 4 bases; nucleotides not matched to a gene: 6. In germline, CDR1 is MNHNY, CDR2 SVGAGI (reference sequence). The CDR3 length is 14 residues. CDR3 nucleotides: TGTGCCAGCAGTCGGACTAGTTTCTCAGATACGCAGTATTTT. Translating gives CASSRTSFSDTQYF.

The V gene is TRBV7-8, the J gene TRBJ2-2; no reliable D call. The CDR3 totals 12 residues. Germline CDR1 is SGHVS and CDR2 is FQNEAQ. V was clipped by 3 bases and J by 5 bases, with 4 bases between them. The CDR3 spells CASSFRTGELFF. CDR3 sequence (DNA): TGTGCCAGCAGCTTTAGGACCGGGGAGCTGTTTTTT.

In its sample, this clonotype was seen a few times. This chain uses TRBV7-9 with TRBJ1-2; D gene uncertain. The germline gives CDR1 SEHNR, CDR2 FQNEAQ (reference sequence). The CDR3 consists of 13 residues. Trimming took 7 bases from V and 8 from J, leaving 17 bases between them. As DNA, the CDR3 is TGTGCCAGCATCGAAAAAAGTCAGGACGGCTACACCTTC. This translates into CASIEKSQDGYTF.

This clonotype was observed a few times. This sequence joins TRBV12-3 or TRBV12-4 and TRBJ1-4, with D possibly TRBD1 on 5 matching bases. V gave up 5 bases and J gave up 4 bases, with 11 bases separating them. This CDR3 has 14 amino acids. The CDR3 DNA reads TGTGCCAGCAGTGACGGGGGATTTAATGAAAAACTGTTTTTT. Translated: CASSDGGFNEKLFF.

This clonotype was recorded a few times. The CDR3 DNA reads as TGCAGCGTTGAAGATGTTCCGGACAGGGCCGACGGGGCCAACGTCCTGACTTTC. This gives the protein CSVEDVPDRADGANVLTF. The chain links TRBV29-1 to TRBJ2-6; TRBD1 matches at 8 bases. The trim removed 0 bases at V and 4 bases at J, leaving 11 bases unmatched. The CDR3 extends over 18 amino acids. Germline CDR1 is SQVTM and CDR2 is ANQGSEA. Variable domain in full (rest from reference TRBV29-1 and TRBJ2-6): SAVISQKPSRDICQRGTSLTIQCQVDSQVTMMFWYRQQPGQSLTLIATANQGSEATYESGFVIDKFPISRPNLTFSTLTVSNMSPEDSSIYLCSVEDVPDRADGANVLTFGAGSRLTVL.